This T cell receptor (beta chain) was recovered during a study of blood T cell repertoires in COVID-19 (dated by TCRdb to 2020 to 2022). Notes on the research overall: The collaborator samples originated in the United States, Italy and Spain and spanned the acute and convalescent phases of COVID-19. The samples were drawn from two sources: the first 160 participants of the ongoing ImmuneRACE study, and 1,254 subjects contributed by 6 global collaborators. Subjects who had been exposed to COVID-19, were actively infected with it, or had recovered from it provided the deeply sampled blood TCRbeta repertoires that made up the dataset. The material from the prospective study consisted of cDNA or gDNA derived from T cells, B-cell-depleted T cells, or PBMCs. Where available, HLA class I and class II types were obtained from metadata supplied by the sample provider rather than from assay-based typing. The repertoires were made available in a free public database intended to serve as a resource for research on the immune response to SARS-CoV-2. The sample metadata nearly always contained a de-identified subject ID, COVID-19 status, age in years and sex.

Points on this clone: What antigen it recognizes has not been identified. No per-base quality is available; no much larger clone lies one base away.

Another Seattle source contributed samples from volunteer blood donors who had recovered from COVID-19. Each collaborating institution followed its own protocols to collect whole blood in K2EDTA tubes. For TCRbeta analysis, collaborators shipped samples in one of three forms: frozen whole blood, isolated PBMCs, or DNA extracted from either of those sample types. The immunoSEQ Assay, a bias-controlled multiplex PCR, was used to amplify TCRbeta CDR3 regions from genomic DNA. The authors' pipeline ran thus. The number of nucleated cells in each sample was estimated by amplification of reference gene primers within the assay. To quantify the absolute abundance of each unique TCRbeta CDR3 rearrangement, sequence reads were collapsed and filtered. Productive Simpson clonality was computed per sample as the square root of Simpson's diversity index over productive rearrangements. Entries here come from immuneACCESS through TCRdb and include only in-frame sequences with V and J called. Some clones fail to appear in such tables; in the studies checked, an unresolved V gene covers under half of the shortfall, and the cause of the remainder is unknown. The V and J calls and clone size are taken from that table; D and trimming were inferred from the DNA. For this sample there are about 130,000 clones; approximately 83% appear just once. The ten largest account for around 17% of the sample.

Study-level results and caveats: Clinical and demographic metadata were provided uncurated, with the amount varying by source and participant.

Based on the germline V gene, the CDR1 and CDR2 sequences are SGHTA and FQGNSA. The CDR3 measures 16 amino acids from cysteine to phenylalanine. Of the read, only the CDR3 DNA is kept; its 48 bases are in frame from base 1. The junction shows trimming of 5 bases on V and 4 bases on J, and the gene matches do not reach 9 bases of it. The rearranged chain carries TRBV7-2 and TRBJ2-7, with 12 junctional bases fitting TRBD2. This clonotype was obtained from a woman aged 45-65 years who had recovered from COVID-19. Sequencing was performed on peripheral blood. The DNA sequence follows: TGTGCCAGCAGCCCACGCGGGACTAGCGGGCTTTACGAGCAGTACTTC. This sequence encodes CASSPRGTSGLYEQYF. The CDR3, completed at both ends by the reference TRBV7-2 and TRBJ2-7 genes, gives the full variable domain GAGVSQSPSNKVTEKGKDVELRCDPISGHTALYWYRQSLGQGLEFLIYFQGNSAPDKSGLPSDRFSAERTGGSVSTLTIQRTQQEDSAVYLCASSPRGTSGLYEQYFGPGTRLTVT.